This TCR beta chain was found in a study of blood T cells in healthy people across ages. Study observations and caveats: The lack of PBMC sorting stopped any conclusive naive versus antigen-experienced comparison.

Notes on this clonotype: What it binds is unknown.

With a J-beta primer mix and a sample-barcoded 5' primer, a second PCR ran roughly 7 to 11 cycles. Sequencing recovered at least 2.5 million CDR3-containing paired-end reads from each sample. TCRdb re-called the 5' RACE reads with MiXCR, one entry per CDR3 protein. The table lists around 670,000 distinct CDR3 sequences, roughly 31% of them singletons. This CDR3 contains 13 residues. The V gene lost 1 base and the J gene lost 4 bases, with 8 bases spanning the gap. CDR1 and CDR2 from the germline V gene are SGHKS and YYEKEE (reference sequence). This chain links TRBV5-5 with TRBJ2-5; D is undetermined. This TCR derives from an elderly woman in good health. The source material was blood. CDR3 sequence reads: CASSLISGETQYF. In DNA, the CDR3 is TGTGCCAGCAGCTTGATCAGTGGAGAGACCCAGTACTTC.